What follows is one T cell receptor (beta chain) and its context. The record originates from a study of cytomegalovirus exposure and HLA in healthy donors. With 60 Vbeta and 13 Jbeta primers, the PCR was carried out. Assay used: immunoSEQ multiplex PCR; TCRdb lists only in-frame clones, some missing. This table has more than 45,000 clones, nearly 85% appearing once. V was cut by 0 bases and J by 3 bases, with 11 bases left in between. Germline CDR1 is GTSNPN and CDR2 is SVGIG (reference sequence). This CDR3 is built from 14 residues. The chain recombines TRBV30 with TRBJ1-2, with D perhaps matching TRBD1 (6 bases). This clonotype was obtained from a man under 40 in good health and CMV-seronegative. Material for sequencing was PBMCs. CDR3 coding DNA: TGTGCCTGGAGTGTAAAACAGGGAGACTATGGCTACACCTTC. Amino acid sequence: CAWSVKQGDYGYTF.